This T cell receptor (beta chain) stems from a study of identical twins. In this sample, this clonotype turned up once. MiXCR, run by TCRdb on the 5' RACE reads, gives a single entry per CDR3 protein. Here the sample spans about 690,000 distinct CDR3 sequences, around 20% being singletons. V gave up 4 bases and J gave up 12 bases; unmatched junction bases: 10. The CDR3 is 15 residues long. Per germline, CDR1 LGHDT and CDR2 YNNKEL (reference sequence). The data also belong to a second study, concerning T cells expressing NK-cell markers. As that study records: Top CD8+ clonotypes included the dominant CD3+CD56+NKG2C+ clonotypes in roughly 6 donors. Several of the donors also had these clonotypes leading their CD3+CD56-NKG2C+ fraction.

The specimen sequenced was PBMCs. The receptor comes from a woman between 18 and 30 years old in good health. This rearrangement joins TRBV3-1 to TRBJ1-6; 9 bases are a match to TRBD1. CDR3 in DNA: TGTGCCAGCAGCCCGTCGACAGGGGGAATGGGACCCCTCCACTTT. Translating gives CASSPSTGGMGPLHF.